The 5 T cell receptor beta chains listed next were all sequenced from one sample in a study of T cell responses to AZD1222 COVID-19 vaccine. TCRdb's table, derived via immunoSEQ multiplex PCR, lists solely in-frame clones and lacks some. This repertoire shows over 100,000 clones, 70% to 90% found once; its top ten account for roughly 13%. Material: peripheral blood, obtained on day 0 of MenACWY control vaccination. The receptors shown here come from an adult in good health.

The chain is built from TRBV18 and TRBJ1-4, with D possibly matching TRBD1 (6 bases). Germline values: CDR1 KGHSH, CDR2 LQKENI. There are 15 residues in the CDR3. Trimming stripped 0 bases from V and 7 bases from J, with 12 bases between. CDR3 nucleotides: TGTGCCAGCTCACCACCGAGTACAGGGATTGAAAAACTGTTTTTT. This sequence encodes CASSPPSTGIEKLFF.

V gene TRBV28 combines with J gene TRBJ1-5; TRBD1 is a possible D gene (6 bases). The CDR3 is 15 amino acids. The ends were cut back, 6 bases at V and 2 bases at J, with 14 bases in the middle. CDR1 is MDHEN, CDR2 SYDVKM, per germline. CDR3 loop: CASSPLEGGNQPQHF. In DNA, the CDR3 is TGTGCCAGCAGCCCTCTGGAGGGGGGCAATCAGCCCCAGCATTTT.

The chain carries TRBV19 and TRBJ1-5; D not resolved. The CDR3 is 14 residues long. The V gene's germline CDR1 is LNHDA and CDR2 SQIVND (reference sequence). The V gene lost 2 bases and the J gene lost 2 bases, with 7 bases spanning the gap. The CDR3 DNA is TGTGCCAGTAGTATAAGCGTGGGCAATCAGCCCCAGCATTTT. Translation gives CASSISVGNQPQHF.

The V gene is TRBV27, the J gene TRBJ1-1, with a tentative D call TRBD1 (5 bases). CDR1 and CDR2 from the germline V gene are MNHEY and SMNVEV (reference sequence). V lost 3 bases, J lost 1 base, and 12 bases lay in between. The CDR3 is 15 residues long. The CDR3 here is CASSFVGARNTEAFF. CDR3 DNA: TGTGCCAGCAGTTTCGTTGGGGCTAGGAACACTGAAGCTTTCTTT.

The genes are TRBV9 and TRBJ1-2; D perhaps matches TRBD1 (5 bases). V shed 4 bases and J shed 4 bases, with 11 bases lying between them. From germline, CDR1 is SGDLS and CDR2 YYNGEE. The CDR3 is made up of 13 amino acids. In DNA, the CDR3 is TGTGCCAGCAGCACCGGGGGGACCTATGGCTACACCTTC. Translating it yields CASSTGGTYGYTF.